One sample yielded the 21 T cell receptor beta chains listed below, sequenced in a study of cytomegalovirus exposure and HLA in healthy donors. The PCR had 60 Vbeta and 13 Jbeta primers. TCRdb's copy holds only in-frame clones and misses some; the assay was immunoSEQ multiplex PCR. The table has approximately 130,000 clones, about 80% seen once. The sequenced material came from PBMCs. These receptors were taken from a boy aged 2 to 10 in good health and CMV-seronegative.

This rearrangement joins TRBV19 to TRBJ1-3, with a tentative D call TRBD1 (6 bases). Between the trimmed V and J ends, which lost 5 bases and 4 bases, there was a span of 12 bases. The germline V gene encodes CDR1 LNHDA and CDR2 SQIVND (reference sequence). The CDR3 extends over 14 amino acids. The DNA of the CDR3 is TGTGCCAGTAGTGGCAGGGGCTCGGGAAACACCATATATTTT. Its protein product is CASSGRGSGNTIYF.

This clone has a single count. The chain links TRBV9 to TRBJ2-5, with D maybe TRBD1 (6 bases). CDR1 SGDLS and CDR2 YYNGEE come from the germline V gene. The CDR3 is made up of 19 amino acids. With 0 bases removed from V and 0 bases from J, the gap between germline ends came to 21 bases. The DNA of the CDR3 is TGTGCCAGCAGCGTAGGGCCTGGGGGCAGGCAGGGGCACCAAGAGACCCAGTACTTC. Its translation: CASSVGPGGRQGHQETQYF.

V and J are TRBV4-1 and TRBJ2-5, with a weak D call TRBD2 (5 bases). The CDR3 length is 16 residues. Trimming removed 2 bases at V and 5 bases at J, with 18 bases between. The germline V gene encodes CDR1 MGHRA and CDR2 YSYEKL. The CDR3 nucleotides read TGCGCCAGCAGCCAAATAGGACTTTCAAGGGAGGAGACCCAGTACTTC. Translation gives CASSQIGLSREETQYF.

The genes are TRBV4-2 and TRBJ1-4, with D perhaps TRBD1 (6 bases). The germline V gene encodes CDR1 LGHNA and CDR2 YNFKEQ. Trimming removed 0 bases at V and 5 bases at J, with 13 bases between. CDR3 length equals 16 residues. The CDR3 DNA sequence: TGTGCCAGCAGCCAAGATCGCGGGGGCCCCAATGAAAAACTGTTTTTT. Encoded protein: CASSQDRGGPNEKLFF.

The chain couples TRBV19 to TRBJ1-2; 8 bases are shared with TRBD1. The CDR3 is 14 residues long. Germline lookup yields CDR1 LNHDA and CDR2 SQIVND (reference sequence). V gave up 5 bases and J gave up 4 bases; unmatched junction bases: 6. This chain's CDR3 is CASSFGQGGYGYTF. CDR3 sequence (DNA): TGTGCCAGTAGTTTTGGACAGGGAGGCTATGGCTACACCTTC. The entire variable domain, with the rest obtained from reference TRBV19 and TRBJ1-2, is as follows: DGGITQSPKYLFRKEGQNVTLSCEQNLNHDAMYWYRQDPGQGLRLIYYSQIVNDFQKGDIAEGYSVSREKKESFPLTVTSAQKNPTAFYLCASSFGQGGYGYTFGSGTRLTVV.

V usage is TRBV6-5 and J usage is TRBJ1-5; 9 bases map to TRBD1. This CDR3 has 14 amino acids. V gave up 6 bases and J gave up 5 bases; unmatched junction bases: 5. Germline V gene data show CDR1 as MNHEY and CDR2 as SVGAGI. CDR3 residues: CASRPGQGHQPQHF. DNA for the CDR3: TGTGCCAGCAGGCCGGGACAGGGCCATCAGCCCCAGCATTTT.

This chain uses TRBV28 with TRBJ1-2, with D tentatively TRBD1 (6 bases). Between the trimmed V and J ends, which lost 6 bases and 8 bases, there was a span of 22 bases. Looked up from germline, CDR1 is MDHEN and CDR2 is SYDVKM. The CDR3 has 15 residues. The CDR3 coding sequence is TGTGCCAGCAGCCCACCCGGGAAGGGGGAAAGAGGCTACACCTTC. It encodes CASSPPGKGERGYTF.

This chain joins TRBV7-6 and TRBJ2-5; the match to TRBD1 covers 11 bases. Germline V CDR1 and CDR2: SGHVS, FNYEAQ. CDR3 size: 16 residues. Trimming at V came to 5 bases and at J to 5 bases, leaving 10 bases not matched to a gene. The CDR3 protein is CASSPPGQGVRETQYF. CDR3 nucleotide sequence: TGTGCCAGCAGCCCTCCGGGACAGGGGGTCCGCGAGACCCAGTACTTC.

The CDR3 sequence: CAWRDRGDYGYTF. DNA for the CDR3: TGTGCCTGGAGGGACAGGGGGGACTATGGCTACACCTTC. The J gene is TRBJ1-2, the V gene TRBV30; TRBD1 aligns across 10 bases. The germline V gene has CDR1 GTSNPN and CDR2 SVGIG (reference sequence). The CDR3 runs 13 residues. V shed 3 bases, J shed 3 bases, and the junction held 1 base outside the gene matches.

The gene calls are TRBV9 and TRBJ2-5, with D possibly matching TRBD2 (5 bases). Matching the DNA end better, TRBJ2-7 makes the J call doubtful. The CDR3 has 16 residues. Germline assignment: CDR1 SGDLS and CDR2 YYNGEE. The CDR3 protein is CASSPGPGVDSYEQYF. DNA of the CDR3: TGTGCCAGCAGCCCAGGCCCCGGGGTCGACTCCTACGAGCAGTACTTC.

This clone was detected only a few times. The chain is built from TRBV27 and TRBJ2-4; D possibly corresponds to TRBD2 (5 bases). The V gene's germline CDR1 is MNHEY and CDR2 SMNVEV (reference sequence). The V and J ends lost 2 bases and 4 bases respectively, with 12 bases between them. CDR3 length equals 15 residues. CDR3 coding DNA: TGTGCCAGCAGTTTACCTTATACTAGAAAAAACATTCAGTACTTC. Its protein is CASSLPYTRKNIQYF.

V gene TRBV4-3 combines with J gene TRBJ1-5, with 11 bases aligning to TRBD1. Germline values: CDR1 LGHNA, CDR2 YSLEER. The CDR3 sequence is 15 residues long. V shed 4 bases and J 5 bases; nucleotides not matched to a gene: 4. The CDR3 protein is CASSLDRGQDQPQHF. CDR3 coding DNA: TGCGCCAGCAGCCTGGACAGGGGGCAGGATCAGCCCCAGCATTTT.

V is TRBV2 and J is TRBJ2-1, with 14 bases aligning to TRBD2. Germline V lookup: CDR1 SNHLY, CDR2 FYNNEI. With 6 bases clipped from V and 0 bases from J, the junction kept 13 bases outside the gene matches. The CDR3 covers 20 residues. CDR3 amino acids: CASSHPTSGRAGGSYNEQFF. CDR3 DNA sequence: TGTGCCAGCAGCCACCCGACTAGCGGGAGGGCGGGGGGCTCCTACAATGAGCAGTTCTTC.

V is TRBV5-4 and J is TRBJ2-1; D may be TRBD2 (6 bases). The CDR3 runs to 16 residues. Looked up from germline, CDR1 is SGHNT and CDR2 is YYREEE (reference sequence). With 7 bases removed from V and 6 bases from J, the gap between germline ends came to 23 bases. This chain's CDR3 is CASLNQKRGSGNEQFF. CDR3 sequence (DNA): TGTGCCAGCCTAAACCAAAAACGGGGGTCGGGCAATGAGCAGTTCTTC. The variable domain in full, completed from reference TRBV5-4 and TRBJ2-1, reads ETGVTQSPTHLIKTRGQQVTLRCSSQSGHNTVSWYQQALGQGPQFIFQYYREEENGRGNFPPRFSGLQFPNYSSELNVNALELDDSALYLCASLNQKRGSGNEQFFGPGTRLTVL.

The J gene is TRBJ2-5, the V gene TRBV6-1; D uncertain. Looked up from germline, CDR1 is MNHNS and CDR2 is SASEGT. The CDR3 runs to 14 residues. Trimming pared 8 bases from V and 2 bases from J, leaving 15 bases between. The CDR3 nucleotides read TGTGCCAGCTACCTCCGTTACGGTCAAGAGACCCAGTACTTC. It is translated as CASYLRYGQETQYF.

The table lists this clone with a count of one. The chain uses TRBV19 and TRBJ2-1; D may be TRBD1 (6 bases). Germline V gene sequence: CDR1 LNHDA, CDR2 SQIVND (reference sequence). Trimming stripped 8 bases from V and 6 bases from J, with 14 bases between. The CDR3 extends over 13 amino acids. In DNA form, the CDR3 reads TGTGCCAGTGGTTTTGGGGGCCCCAATGAGCAGTTCTTC. This gives the protein CASGFGGPNEQFF.

The V gene is TRBV19, the J gene TRBJ2-3, with TRBD1 matching 10 bases. CDR3 length: 16 residues. The V gene's germline CDR1 is LNHDA and CDR2 SQIVND (reference sequence). Trimming removed 8 bases from V and 3 bases from J; junction bases left unmatched: 11. CDR3 protein: CASGPHRDRGTDTQYF. Here the CDR3 DNA reads TGTGCCAGTGGCCCCCACCGGGACAGGGGTACAGATACGCAGTATTTT.

J is TRBJ2-7 and V is TRBV29-1; no clear D gene. Germline values: CDR1 SQVTM, CDR2 ANQGSEA. The CDR3 contains 13 residues. V was shortened by 4 bases and J by 0 bases, with 10 bases between the two germline ends. Written as DNA, the CDR3 is TGCAGCGTTGTGGCAGGTTACTCCTACGAGCAGTACTTC. It is translated as CSVVAGYSYEQYF.

The V call is TRBV19, the J call TRBJ1-1; TRBD1 matches 9 bases. Germline CDR1 reads LNHDA; CDR2 reads SQIVND (reference sequence). The V segment lost 3 bases and the J segment 1 base; nucleotides outside the gene matches: 6. The CDR3 contains 16 residues. CDR3 in DNA: TGTGCCAGTAGTATCCGCCCGACAGGGGGGAACACTGAAGCTTTCTTT. This encodes CASSIRPTGGNTEAFF.

The chain recombines TRBV5-8 with TRBJ1-2, with no clear D. V lost 1 base, J lost 7 bases, and 5 bases lay in between. CDR3 size: 11 residues. The germline CDR1 and CDR2 sequences are SGHTS and YDEGEE. As DNA, the CDR3 is TGTGCCAGCAGCTTGTACGGTGGCTACACCTTC. Amino acids: CASSLYGGYTF.

The chain is built from TRBV27 and TRBJ1-2, with a tentative D call TRBD1 (5 bases). This CDR3 comprises 12 residues. V lost 7 bases, J lost 8 bases, and 14 bases lay in between. Germline CDR1 is MNHEY and CDR2 is SMNVEV (reference sequence). DNA for the CDR3: TGTGCCAGCATGGGGCCGGACGCAGGCTACACCTTC. As protein: CASMGPDAGYTF.